This is a list of T cell receptor beta chains from one sample in a study of identifying expanded T cells in peripheral blood. Measured with immunoSEQ multiplex PCR; TCRdb has only the in-frame clones, and not every one. Seen here are about 130,000 clones, 75% to 90% observed once, and the top ten hold around 8.4%. The sequenced sample was blood. These receptor sequences come from a person aged 18 to 70 in good health. Both conserved end residues are part of each CDR3. D genes are given only for firm matches. The listing skips clone size in some rows; elsewhere it reads once, few, many or a size class.

>TRBJ1-1|.|.|TRBV6-1
TGTGCCAGCAGTGAAACATACAGGGCGCGTCAAACTGAAGCTTTCTTT
CASSETYRARQTEAFF
>TRBJ2-5|.|.|TRBV18
TGTGCCAGCTCACGGAGGACTGGGGGCCAAGAGACCCAGTACTTC
CASSRRTGGQETQYF
>TRBJ2-1|.|once|TRBV5-8
TGTGCCAGCAGCTTCGGCCGTAGCTCCTACAATGAGCAGTTCTTC
CASSFGRSSYNEQFF
>TRBJ2-1|TRBD2|.|TRBV5-1
TGCGCCAGCAGCCTTTCCGGGGGGGCAAGAGAGCAGTTCTTC
CASSLSGGAREQFF
>TRBJ2-3|.|.|TRBV11-3
TGTGCCAGCAGCTTAAGGTCGTACACAGATACGCAGTATTTT
CASSLRSYTDTQYF
>TRBJ2-5|.|.|TRBV6-1
TGTGCCAGCACGTGGCAGCAGACCCAGTACTTC
CASTWQQTQYF
>TRBJ2-2|.|.|TRBV5-1
TGCGCCAGCAGCCCAGGGGTAGAAGGGGAGCTGTTTTTT
CASSPGVEGELFF
>TRBJ2-7|.|.|TRBV28
TGTGCCAGCAACCCTACAGTCCCGAACTACGAGCAGTACTTC
CASNPTVPNYEQYF
>TRBJ1-2|.|.|TRBV5-6
TGTGCCAGCAGCTTGGAACAGGGCTATGGCTACACCTTC
CASSLEQGYGYTF
>TRBJ1-1|.|once|TRBV11-2
TGTGCCAGCAGCTTAGATTCACGCGGGCTCCTTTCAGCCACTGAAGCTTTCTTT
CASSLDSRGLLSATEAFF
>TRBJ2-3|.|.|TRBV7-3
TGTGCCAGCTCTGCGGTGGGGATGGATACGCAGTATTTT
CASSAVGMDTQYF
>TRBJ2-1|TRBD2|once|TRBV7-2
TGTGCCAGCAGCGCGGGACTAGCGGGGATCCATGAGCAGTTCTTC
CASSAGLAGIHEQFF
>TRBJ1-5|.|.|TRBV2
TGTGCCAGCAGTAAGACGAATGGGCCCCAGCATTTT
CASSKTNGPQHF
>TRBJ2-4|TRBD2|few|TRBV28
TGTGCCAGCAGCTCCCGGCAGCGGGAGAGGCACATTCAGTACTTC
CASSSRQRERHIQYF
>TRBJ2-7|TRBD2|once|TRBV4-2
TGTGCCAGCAGCCAAGAAGCGAGCGGGACGGGGCACGAGCAGTACTTC
CASSQEASGTGHEQYF
>TRBJ1-3|TRBD1|.|TRBV29-1
TGCAGCGTCCGGACAGGAGGAAACACCATATATTTT
CSVRTGGNTIYF
>TRBJ2-1|.|.|TRBV4-3
TGCGCCAGCAGCCAAGGACAGAGCTCCTACAATGAGCAGTTCTTC
CASSQGQSSYNEQFF
>TRBJ2-3|.|.|TRBV7-3
TGTGCCAGCAGCTTAATCTCGGGGACTCACACAGATACGCAGTATTTT
CASSLISGTHTDTQYF
>TRBJ1-1|.|.|TRBV4-2
TGTGCCAGCAGCCACTGGGGTAATGAGGAGCTTGAGGGTGAAGCTTTCTTT
CASSHWGNEELEGEAFF
>TRBJ1-1|.|.|TRBV9
TGTGCCAGCAGCGGGACCGGGGGGGCTTTCTTT
CASSGTGGAFF
>TRBJ2-1|.|.|TRBV5-1
TGCGCCAGCAGCTTGGATAGCTACAATGAGCAGTTCTTC
CASSLDSYNEQFF
>TRBJ1-1|.|.|TRBV6-6
TGTGCCAGCAGTTACGCTATGAACACTGAAGCTTTCTTT
CASSYAMNTEAFF
>TRBJ2-1|TRBD2|.|TRBV19
TGTGCCAGTAGTATCAGGCTAGCGGGAGGCCAGACCTACAATGAGCAGTTCTTC
CASSIRLAGGQTYNEQFF
>TRBJ2-3|.|.|TRBV5-1
TGCGCCAGCAGCTTGGAGGTGGATACGCAGTATTTT
CASSLEVDTQYF
>TRBJ1-5|.|.|TRBV5-3
TGTGCCAGAAGCTTGGCCGAGGATGCCAATCAGCCCCAGCATTTT
CARSLAEDANQPQHF
>TRBJ1-1|.|.|TRBV28
TGTGCCAGCAGTCTCACAGGGAGCACTGAAGCTTTCTTT
CASSLTGSTEAFF
>TRBJ1-4|TRBD1|.|TRBV27
TGTGCCAGCAGTTCCGCGAACAGGGGGCAAAAACTGTTTTTT
CASSSANRGQKLFF
>TRBJ2-1|TRBD2|.|TRBV4-1
TGCGCCAGCAGCCAGTTAGCGGGAGAAGGGAATTATGAGCAGTTCTTC
CASSQLAGEGNYEQFF
>TRBJ1-4|.|.|TRBV5-6
TGTGCCAGCAGCCAATTTGGGGGTAATGAAAAACTGTTTTTT
CASSQFGGNEKLFF
>TRBJ2-7|.|.|TRBV7-9
TGTGCCAGCAGCCACAGTTACGAGCAGTACTTC
CASSHSYEQYF
>TRBJ1-3|TRBD1|.|TRBV28
TGTGCCTCCAAGGGGGCCTCCCTCTCTGGAAACACCATATATTTT
CASKGASLSGNTIYF
>TRBJ2-7|.|.|TRBV10-3
TGTGCCATCAGTGACTTGGCCAGATTCTACGAGCAGTACTTC
CAISDLARFYEQYF
>TRBJ2-1|TRBD1|.|TRBV28
TGTGCCAGCAGTTTGAGTGGGACAGGGATCAATGAGCAGTTCTTC
CASSLSGTGINEQFF
>TRBJ1-3|.|.|TRBV5-1
TGCGCCAGCAGCTTGGGACAGGAAGGAGGAAACACCATATATTTT
CASSLGQEGGNTIYF
>TRBJ1-1|TRBD1|.|TRBV25-1
TGTGCCAGCAGTGCACTACAGGGGGCTAACACTGAAGCTTTCTTT
CASSALQGANTEAFF
>TRBJ1-1|.|.|TRBV6-1
TGTGCCAGTAGTAGAGTCGCGCAGGCGAACACTGAAGCTTTCTTT
CASSRVAQANTEAFF